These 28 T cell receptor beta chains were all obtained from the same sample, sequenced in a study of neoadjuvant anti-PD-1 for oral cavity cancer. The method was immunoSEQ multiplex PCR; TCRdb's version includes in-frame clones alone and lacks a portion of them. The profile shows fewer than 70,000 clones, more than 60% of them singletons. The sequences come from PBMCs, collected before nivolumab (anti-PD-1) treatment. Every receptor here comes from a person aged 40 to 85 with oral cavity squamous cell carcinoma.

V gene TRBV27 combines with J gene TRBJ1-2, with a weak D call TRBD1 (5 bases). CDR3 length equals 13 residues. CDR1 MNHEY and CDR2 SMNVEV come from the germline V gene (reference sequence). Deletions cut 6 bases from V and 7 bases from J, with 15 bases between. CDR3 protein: CASSPWGSGGYTF. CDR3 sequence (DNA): TGTGCCAGCAGCCCCTGGGGGTCCGGTGGCTACACCTTC.

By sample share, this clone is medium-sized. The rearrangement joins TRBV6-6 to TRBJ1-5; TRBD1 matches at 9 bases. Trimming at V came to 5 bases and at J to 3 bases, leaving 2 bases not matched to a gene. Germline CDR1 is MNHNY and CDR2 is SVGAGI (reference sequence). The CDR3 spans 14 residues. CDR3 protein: CASSGQGINQPQHF. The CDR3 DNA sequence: TGTGCCAGCAGTGGACAGGGGATCAATCAGCCCCAGCATTTT.

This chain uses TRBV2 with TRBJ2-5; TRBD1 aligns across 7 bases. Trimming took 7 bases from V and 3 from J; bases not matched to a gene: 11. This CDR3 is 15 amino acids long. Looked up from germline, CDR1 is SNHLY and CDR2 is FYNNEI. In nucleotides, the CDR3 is TGTGCCAGCACGCTCGAAGGGACAGCAAAAGAGACCCAGTACTTC. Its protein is CASTLEGTAKETQYF.

The CDR3 loop is CASSPSNRGNTEAFF. The CDR3 DNA follows: TGTGCCAGCTCACCTTCAAACAGGGGGAACACTGAAGCTTTCTTT. The chain has TRBV18 and TRBJ1-1; TRBD1 agrees at 7 bases. The CDR3 has 15 residues. CDR1 KGHSH and CDR2 LQKENI come from the germline V gene. Trimming removed 3 bases from V and 1 base from J; junction bases left unmatched: 5. Full variable domain (rest looked up from reference TRBV18 and TRBJ1-1): NAGVMQNPRHLVRRRGQEARLRCSPMKGHSHVYWYRQLPEEGLKFMVYLQKENIIDESGMPKERFSAEFPKEGPSILRIQQVVRGDSAAYFCASSPSNRGNTEAFFGQGTRLTVV.

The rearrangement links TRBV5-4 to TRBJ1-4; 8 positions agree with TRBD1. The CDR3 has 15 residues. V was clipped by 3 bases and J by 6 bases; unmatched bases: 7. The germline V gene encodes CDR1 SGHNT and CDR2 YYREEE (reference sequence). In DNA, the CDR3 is TGTGCCAGCAGCTCGGACAGGGTGGAGTATGAAAAACTGTTTTTT. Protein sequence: CASSSDRVEYEKLFF.

CDR3 sequence (DNA): TGTGCCAGTGGGGGGGGCTACGAGCAGTACTTC. Protein: CASGGGYEQYF. The chain has TRBV30 and TRBJ2-7, with 7 bases that match TRBD2. The CDR3 loop spans 11 amino acids. V shed 8 bases, J shed 3 bases, and the junction held 4 bases outside the gene matches. CDR1 GTSNPN and CDR2 SVGIG come from the germline V gene (reference sequence).

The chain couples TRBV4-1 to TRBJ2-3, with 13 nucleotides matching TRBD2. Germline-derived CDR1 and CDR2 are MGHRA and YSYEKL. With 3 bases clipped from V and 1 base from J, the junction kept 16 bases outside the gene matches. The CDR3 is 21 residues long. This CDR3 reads CASSQTDGLAGDPGGTDTQYF. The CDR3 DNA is TGCGCCAGCAGCCAGACCGACGGACTAGCGGGAGACCCAGGGGGCACAGATACGCAGTATTTT.

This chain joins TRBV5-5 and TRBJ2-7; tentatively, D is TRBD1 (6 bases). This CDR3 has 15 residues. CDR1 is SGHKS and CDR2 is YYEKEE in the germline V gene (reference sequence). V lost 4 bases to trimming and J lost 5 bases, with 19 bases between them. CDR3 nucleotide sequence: TGTGCCAGCAGCCAAGGGGCCAGGGGATTGGACGAGCAGTACTTC. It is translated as CASSQGARGLDEQYF.

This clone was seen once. The CDR3 nucleotides read TGCGCCAGCAGCCAAGTCGCTGTGACAGAGTACTACGAGCAGTACTTC. It yields the protein CASSQVAVTEYYEQYF. The genes are TRBV4-1 and TRBJ2-7; TRBD1 might be the D (5 bases). The germline V gene encodes CDR1 MGHRA and CDR2 YSYEKL. The CDR3 runs to 16 residues. Trimming pared 1 base from V and 3 bases from J, leaving 16 bases between.

For the CDR3, the DNA is TGTGCCACCGCCCTAAGAATCAATCAGCCCCAGCATTTT. Translating it yields CATALRINQPQHF. J is TRBJ1-5 and V is TRBV19, with unresolved D. The germline V and J ends were trimmed by 10 bases and 3 bases, with 13 bases remaining between them. Germline V CDR1 and CDR2: LNHDA, SQIVND (reference sequence). The CDR3 is 13 residues long. Filled out from reference TRBV19 and TRBJ1-5, the complete variable domain reads DGGITQSPKYLFRKEGQNVTLSCEQNLNHDAMYWYRQDPGQGLRLIYYSQIVNDFQKGDIAEGYSVSREKKESFPLTVTSAQKNPTAFYLCATALRINQPQHFGDGTRLSIL.

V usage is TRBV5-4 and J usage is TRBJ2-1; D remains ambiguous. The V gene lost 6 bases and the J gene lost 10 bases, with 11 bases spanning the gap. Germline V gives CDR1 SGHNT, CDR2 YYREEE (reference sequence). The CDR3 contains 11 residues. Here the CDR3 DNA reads TGTGCCAGCACCTCTCCTGGGGAGCAGTTCTTC. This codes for CASTSPGEQFF.

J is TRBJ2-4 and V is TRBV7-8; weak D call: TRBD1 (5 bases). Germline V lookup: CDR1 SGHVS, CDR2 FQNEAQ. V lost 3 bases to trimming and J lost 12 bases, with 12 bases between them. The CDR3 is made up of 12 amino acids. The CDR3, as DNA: TGTGCCAGCAGCTTGACAGAGACCCGTCAGTACTTC. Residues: CASSLTETRQYF.

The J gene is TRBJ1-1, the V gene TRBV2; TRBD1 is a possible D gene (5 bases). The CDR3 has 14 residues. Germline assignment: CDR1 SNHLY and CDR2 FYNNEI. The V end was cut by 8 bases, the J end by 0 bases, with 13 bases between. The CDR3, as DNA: TGTGCCAGCCTGGGACGGCTCATGAACACTGAAGCTTTCTTT. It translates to CASLGRLMNTEAFF.

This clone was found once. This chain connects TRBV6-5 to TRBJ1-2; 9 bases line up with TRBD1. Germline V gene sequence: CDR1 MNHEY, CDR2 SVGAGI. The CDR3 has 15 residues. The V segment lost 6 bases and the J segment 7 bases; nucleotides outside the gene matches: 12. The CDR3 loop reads CASRLSGTGNFGYTF. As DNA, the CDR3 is TGTGCCAGCAGATTATCCGGGACAGGGAATTTTGGCTACACCTTC.

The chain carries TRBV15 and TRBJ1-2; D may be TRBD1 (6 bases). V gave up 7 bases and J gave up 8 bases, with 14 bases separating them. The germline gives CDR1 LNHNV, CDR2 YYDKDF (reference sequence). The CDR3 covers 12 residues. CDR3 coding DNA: TGTGCCACCACACAGGGAAGAATGGGCTACACCTTC. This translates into CATTQGRMGYTF.

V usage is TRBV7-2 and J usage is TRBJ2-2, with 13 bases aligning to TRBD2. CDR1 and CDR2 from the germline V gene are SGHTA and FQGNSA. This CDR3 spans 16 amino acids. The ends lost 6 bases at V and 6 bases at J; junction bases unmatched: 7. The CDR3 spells CASRRTSGGEPGELFF. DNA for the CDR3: TGTGCCAGCAGGAGGACTAGCGGGGGTGAGCCCGGGGAGCTGTTTTTT.

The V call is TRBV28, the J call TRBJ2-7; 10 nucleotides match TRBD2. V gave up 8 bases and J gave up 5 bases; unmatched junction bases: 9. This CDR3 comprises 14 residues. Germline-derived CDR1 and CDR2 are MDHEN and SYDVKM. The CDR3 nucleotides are TGTGCCAGCGAGGGTAGCGGGGGGTCGGACGAGCAGTACTTC. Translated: CASEGSGGSDEQYF.

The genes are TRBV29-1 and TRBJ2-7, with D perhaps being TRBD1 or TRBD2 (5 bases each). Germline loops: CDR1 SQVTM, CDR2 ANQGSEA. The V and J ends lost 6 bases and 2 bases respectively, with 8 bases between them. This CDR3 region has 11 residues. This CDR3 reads CSVGTAYEQYF. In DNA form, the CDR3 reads TGCAGCGTCGGGACGGCCTACGAGCAGTACTTC.

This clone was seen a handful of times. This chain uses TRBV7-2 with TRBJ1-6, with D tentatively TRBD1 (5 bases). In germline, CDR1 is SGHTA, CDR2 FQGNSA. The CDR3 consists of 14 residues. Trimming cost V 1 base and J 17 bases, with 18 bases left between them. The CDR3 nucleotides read TGTGCCAGCAGCTTAGGTGGGGCAGCCGCCGAGTTCCACTTT. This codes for CASSLGGAAAEFHF.

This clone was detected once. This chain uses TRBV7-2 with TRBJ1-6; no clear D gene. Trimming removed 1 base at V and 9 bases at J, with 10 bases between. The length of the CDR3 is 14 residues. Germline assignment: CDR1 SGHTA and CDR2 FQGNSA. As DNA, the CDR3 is TGTGCCAGCAGCTTAGGTCCGGTCTCTTCACCCCTCCACTTT. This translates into CASSLGPVSSPLHF. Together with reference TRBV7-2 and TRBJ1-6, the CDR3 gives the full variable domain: GAGVSQSPSNKVTEKGKDVELRCDPISGHTALYWYRQSLGQGLEFLIYFQGNSAPDKSGLPSDRFSAERTGGSVSTLTIQRTQQEDSAVYLCASSLGPVSSPLHFGNGTRLTVT.

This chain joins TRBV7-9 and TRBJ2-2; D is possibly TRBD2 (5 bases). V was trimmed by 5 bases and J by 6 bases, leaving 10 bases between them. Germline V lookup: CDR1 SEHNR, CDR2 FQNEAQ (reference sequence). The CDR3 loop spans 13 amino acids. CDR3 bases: TGTGCCAGCAGCGACGGACTGGCCGGGGAGCTGTTTTTT. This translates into CASSDGLAGELFF.

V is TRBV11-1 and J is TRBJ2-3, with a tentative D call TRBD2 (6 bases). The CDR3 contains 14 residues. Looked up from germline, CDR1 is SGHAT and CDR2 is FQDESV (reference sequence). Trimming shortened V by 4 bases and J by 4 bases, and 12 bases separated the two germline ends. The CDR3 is CASSSVGGADTQYF. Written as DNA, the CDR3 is TGTGCCAGCAGCTCGGTAGGAGGGGCAGATACGCAGTATTTT.

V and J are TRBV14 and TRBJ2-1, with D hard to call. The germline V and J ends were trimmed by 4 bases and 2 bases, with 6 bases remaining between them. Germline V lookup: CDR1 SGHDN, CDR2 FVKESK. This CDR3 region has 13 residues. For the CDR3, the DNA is TGTGCCAGCAGCCTAGGTGCCTACAATGAGCAGTTCTTC. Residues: CASSLGAYNEQFF.

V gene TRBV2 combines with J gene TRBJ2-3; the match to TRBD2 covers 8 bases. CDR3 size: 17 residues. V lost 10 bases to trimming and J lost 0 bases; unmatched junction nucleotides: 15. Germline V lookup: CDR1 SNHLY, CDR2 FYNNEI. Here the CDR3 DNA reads TGTGCCAACTCGGGGGGGCGATTGGCTACTAGCACAGATACGCAGTATTTT. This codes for CANSGGRLATSTDTQYF.

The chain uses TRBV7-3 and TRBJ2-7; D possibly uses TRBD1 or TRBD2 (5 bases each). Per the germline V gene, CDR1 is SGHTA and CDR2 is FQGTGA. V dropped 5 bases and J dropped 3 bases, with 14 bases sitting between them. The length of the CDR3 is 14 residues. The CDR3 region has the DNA TGTGCCAGCAGCCCGGGACCGGGTCTCTACGAGCAGTACTTC. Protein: CASSPGPGLYEQYF.

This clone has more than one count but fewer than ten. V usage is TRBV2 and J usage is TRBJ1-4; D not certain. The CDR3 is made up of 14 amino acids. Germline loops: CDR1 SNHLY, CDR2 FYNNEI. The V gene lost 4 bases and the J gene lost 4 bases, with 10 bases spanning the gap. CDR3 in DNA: TGTGCCAGCAGTGGGACCGCTTTTAATGAAAAACTGTTTTTT. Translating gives CASSGTAFNEKLFF.

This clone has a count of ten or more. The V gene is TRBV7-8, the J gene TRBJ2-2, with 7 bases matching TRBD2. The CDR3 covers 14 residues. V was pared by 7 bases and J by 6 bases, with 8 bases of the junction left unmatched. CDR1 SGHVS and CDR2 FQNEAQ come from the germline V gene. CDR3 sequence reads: CASKRDYPPGELFF. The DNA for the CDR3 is TGTGCCAGCAAGAGGGACTACCCTCCCGGGGAGCTGTTTTTT.

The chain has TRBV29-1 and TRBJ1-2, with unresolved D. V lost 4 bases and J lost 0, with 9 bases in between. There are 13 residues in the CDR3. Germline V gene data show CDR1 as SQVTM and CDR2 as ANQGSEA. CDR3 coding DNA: TGCAGCGTTGCTCCCAGTGCTAACTATGGCTACACCTTC. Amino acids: CSVAPSANYGYTF.